The rows below give T cell receptor beta chains drawn from one sample of a study of cytomegalovirus exposure and HLA in healthy donors. Assay used: immunoSEQ multiplex PCR; TCRdb lists only in-frame clones, some missing. The repertoire holds tens of thousands of clones, with about 66% as singletons. Sequenced sample: PBMCs. The receptor set was obtained from a man aged 55 to 70 in good health and CMV-seropositive. Both conserved end residues are part of each CDR3. The order of the fields is clone size, D gene, J gene, V gene, CDR3 protein, CDR3 DNA. A D gene is named only where the DNA matches it firmly. Clone size is given for some rows only: seen once, a few or many times, or a class if the clone is expanded.

abundance: .; d_gene: TRBD2; j_gene: TRBJ2-4; v_gene: TRBV4-2; CDR3aa: CASSQVLASGSLGKNIQYF; CDR3nt: TGTGCCAGCAGCCAAGTTTTGGCTAGCGGGAGTCTCGGCAAAAACATTCAGTACTTC
abundance: .; d_gene: .; j_gene: TRBJ1-4; v_gene: TRBV25-1; CDR3aa: CASSDMAGTTNEKLFF; CDR3nt: TGTGCCAGCAGTGACATGGCAGGGACAACTAATGAAAAACTGTTTTTT
abundance: .; d_gene: .; j_gene: TRBJ2-7; v_gene: TRBV5-1; CDR3aa: CASSSGGYEQYF; CDR3nt: TGCGCCAGCAGTTCCGGGGGCTACGAGCAGTACTTC
abundance: .; d_gene: .; j_gene: TRBJ2-1; v_gene: TRBV7-2; CDR3aa: CASSLFGVANEQFF; CDR3nt: TGTGCCAGCAGCTTATTCGGGGTAGCGAATGAGCAGTTCTTC
abundance: once; d_gene: TRBD1; j_gene: TRBJ1-1; v_gene: TRBV2; CDR3aa: CAGGGQGPEAFF; CDR3nt: TGTGCCGGGGGGGGACAGGGCCCTGAAGCTTTCTTT
abundance: .; d_gene: TRBD1; j_gene: TRBJ2-3; v_gene: TRBV2; CDR3aa: CASSPPGTGTDTQYF; CDR3nt: TGTGCCAGCAGCCCCCCCGGGACAGGGACAGATACGCAGTATTTT
abundance: .; d_gene: TRBD1; j_gene: TRBJ1-1; v_gene: TRBV6-6; CDR3aa: CASRSQGATSNTEAFF; CDR3nt: TGTGCCAGCAGGTCTCAGGGGGCCACCTCGAACACTGAAGCTTTCTTT
abundance: .; d_gene: TRBD2; j_gene: TRBJ2-2; v_gene: TRBV27; CDR3aa: CASSLGVVGGTGELFF; CDR3nt: TGTGCCAGCAGTTTGGGGGTCGTCGGGGGGACCGGGGAGCTGTTTTTT
abundance: .; d_gene: .; j_gene: TRBJ2-7; v_gene: TRBV2; CDR3aa: CASRERGGSSYEQYF; CDR3nt: TGTGCCAGCAGGGAACGAGGGGGTAGCTCCTACGAGCAGTACTTC
abundance: .; d_gene: .; j_gene: TRBJ2-1; v_gene: TRBV6-5; CDR3aa: CASSYSRAVAYNEQFF; CDR3nt: TGTGCCAGCAGTTACTCGAGGGCAGTCGCTTACAATGAGCAGTTCTTC
abundance: once; d_gene: TRBD2; j_gene: TRBJ2-2; v_gene: TRBV4-1; CDR3aa: CAGSPPLAGFTGELFF; CDR3nt: TGCGCCGGCAGCCCTCCCTTAGCGGGATTCACCGGGGAGCTGTTTTTT
abundance: .; d_gene: TRBD1; j_gene: TRBJ1-4; v_gene: TRBV28; CDR3aa: CASRPTGGNEKLFF; CDR3nt: TGTGCCAGCAGACCTACAGGGGGAAATGAAAAACTGTTTTTT
abundance: .; d_gene: .; j_gene: TRBJ2-5; v_gene: TRBV11-3; CDR3aa: CASSLYPPGIGLTETQYF; CDR3nt: TGTGCCAGCAGCTTATACCCGCCAGGGATTGGGCTCACGGAGACCCAGTACTTC
abundance: .; d_gene: TRBD2; j_gene: TRBJ2-1; v_gene: TRBV5-1; CDR3aa: CASSTSGGFNEQFF; CDR3nt: TGCGCCAGCAGTACGAGCGGGGGGTTTAATGAGCAGTTCTTC
abundance: .; d_gene: .; j_gene: TRBJ2-5; v_gene: TRBV11-2; CDR3aa: CASRTMRGQGETQYF; CDR3nt: TGTGCCAGCAGAACGATGAGGGGTCAGGGGGAGACCCAGTACTTC
abundance: .; d_gene: .; j_gene: TRBJ2-5; v_gene: TRBV6-5; CDR3aa: CASSYQSRETQYF; CDR3nt: TGTGCCAGCAGTTACCAGTCTCGCGAGACCCAGTACTTC
abundance: few; d_gene: .; j_gene: TRBJ1-4; v_gene: TRBV6-6; CDR3aa: CASSPPGMANEKLFF; CDR3nt: TGTGCCAGCAGTCCCCCCGGGATGGCTAATGAAAAACTGTTTTTT
abundance: .; d_gene: TRBD1; j_gene: TRBJ2-7; v_gene: TRBV27; CDR3aa: CASSLLASRGPYEQYF; CDR3nt: TGTGCCAGCAGTTTATTGGCTAGTAGGGGGCCCTACGAGCAGTACTTC
abundance: once; d_gene: TRBD1; j_gene: TRBJ1-4; v_gene: TRBV27; CDR3aa: CASSIYRGSIEKLFF; CDR3nt: TGTGCCAGCAGTATATACAGGGGTTCCATTGAAAAACTGTTTTTT
abundance: .; d_gene: TRBD2; j_gene: TRBJ2-1; v_gene: TRBV5-1; CDR3aa: CASSRPEAGGLNEQFF; CDR3nt: TGCGCCAGCAGCCGGCCCGAAGCGGGAGGCTTGAATGAGCAGTTCTTC
abundance: .; d_gene: .; j_gene: TRBJ2-1; v_gene: TRBV11-1; CDR3aa: CASSFGGFNEQFF; CDR3nt: TGTGCCAGCAGCTTCGGCGGATTCAATGAGCAGTTCTTC
abundance: .; d_gene: TRBD1; j_gene: TRBJ2-1; v_gene: TRBV5-1; CDR3aa: CASSFTGVAYNEQFF; CDR3nt: TGCGCCAGCAGCTTTACAGGGGTGGCCTACAATGAGCAGTTCTTC
abundance: .; d_gene: .; j_gene: TRBJ1-1; v_gene: TRBV4-2; CDR3aa: CASSRVDDFTEAFF; CDR3nt: TGTGCCAGCAGCCGCGTAGATGATTTCACTGAAGCTTTCTTT
abundance: .; d_gene: .; j_gene: TRBJ2-2; v_gene: TRBV28; CDR3aa: CASSFEAGELFF; CDR3nt: TGTGCCAGCAGTTTCGAGGCCGGGGAGCTGTTTTTT
abundance: .; d_gene: TRBD1; j_gene: TRBJ2-1; v_gene: TRBV5-1; CDR3aa: CASSLTGAEGDEQFF; CDR3nt: TGCGCCAGCAGCTTAACAGGGGCCGAAGGGGATGAGCAGTTCTTC
abundance: .; d_gene: TRBD1; j_gene: TRBJ1-5; v_gene: TRBV30; CDR3aa: CAWSRDRDQPQHF; CDR3nt: TGTGCCTGGAGCCGGGACAGGGATCAGCCCCAGCATTTT
abundance: .; d_gene: TRBD2; j_gene: TRBJ2-5; v_gene: TRBV27; CDR3aa: CASRSLGTTRKETQYF; CDR3nt: TGTGCCAGCAGGTCCCTTGGGACTACCAGAAAAGAGACCCAGTACTTC
abundance: .; d_gene: .; j_gene: TRBJ1-2; v_gene: TRBV6-5; CDR3aa: CASSETAYYGYTF; CDR3nt: TGTGCCAGCAGTGAGACAGCCTACTATGGCTACACCTTC
abundance: few; d_gene: .; j_gene: TRBJ2-3; v_gene: TRBV28; CDR3aa: CASSPTSRRTDTQYF; CDR3nt: TGTGCCAGCAGCCCAACTAGCCGTCGGACAGATACGCAGTATTTT
abundance: few; d_gene: .; j_gene: TRBJ2-1; v_gene: TRBV4-1; CDR3aa: CASSLGGPSYGEQFF; CDR3nt: TGCGCCAGCAGCCTGGGGGGGCCGTCCTACGGTGAGCAGTTCTTC
abundance: .; d_gene: .; j_gene: TRBJ1-1; v_gene: TRBV18; CDR3aa: CASSPPSDSEAFF; CDR3nt: TGTGCCAGCTCCCCGCCTTCAGACAGTGAAGCTTTCTTT